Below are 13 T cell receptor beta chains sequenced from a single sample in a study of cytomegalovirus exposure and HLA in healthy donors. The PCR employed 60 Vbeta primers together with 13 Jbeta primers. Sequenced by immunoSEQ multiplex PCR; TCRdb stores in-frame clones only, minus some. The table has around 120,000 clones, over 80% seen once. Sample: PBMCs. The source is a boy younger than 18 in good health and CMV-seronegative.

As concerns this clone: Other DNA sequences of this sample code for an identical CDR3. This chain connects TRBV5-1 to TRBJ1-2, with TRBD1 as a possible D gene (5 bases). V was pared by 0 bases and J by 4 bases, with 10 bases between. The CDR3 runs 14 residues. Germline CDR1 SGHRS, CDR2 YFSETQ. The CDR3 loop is CASSLGEGSYGYTF. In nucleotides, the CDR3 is TGCGCCAGCAGCTTGGGGGAGGGGAGCTATGGCTACACCTTC.

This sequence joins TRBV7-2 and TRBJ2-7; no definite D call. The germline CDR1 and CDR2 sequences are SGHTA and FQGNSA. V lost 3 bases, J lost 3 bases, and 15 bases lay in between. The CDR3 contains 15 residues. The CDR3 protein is CASSFGSGYDYEQYF. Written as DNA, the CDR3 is TGTGCCAGCAGCTTTGGGTCCGGGTACGACTACGAGCAGTACTTC. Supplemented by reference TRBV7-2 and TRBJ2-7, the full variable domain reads GAGVSQSPSNKVTEKGKDVELRCDPISGHTALYWYRQSLGQGLEFLIYFQGNSAPDKSGLPSDRFSAERTGGSVSTLTIQRTQQEDSAVYLCASSFGSGYDYEQYFGPGTRLTVT.

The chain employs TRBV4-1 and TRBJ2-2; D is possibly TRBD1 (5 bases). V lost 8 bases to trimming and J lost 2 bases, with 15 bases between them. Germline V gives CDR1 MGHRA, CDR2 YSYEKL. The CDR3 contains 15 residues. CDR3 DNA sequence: TGCGCCAGCGGTCTTGAAGGGGCAAACACCGGGGAGCTGTTTTTT. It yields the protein CASGLEGANTGELFF.

The CDR3 DNA follows: TGTGCCAGCAGCTTAGCAAGCGGGGACAATGAGCAGTTCTTC. Protein sequence: CASSLASGDNEQFF. This chain links TRBV7-8 with TRBJ2-1; 7 nucleotides align to TRBD2. CDR3 length: 14 amino acids. V was clipped by 0 bases and J by 5 bases; unmatched bases: 1. CDR1 is SGHVS, CDR2 FQNEAQ, per germline.

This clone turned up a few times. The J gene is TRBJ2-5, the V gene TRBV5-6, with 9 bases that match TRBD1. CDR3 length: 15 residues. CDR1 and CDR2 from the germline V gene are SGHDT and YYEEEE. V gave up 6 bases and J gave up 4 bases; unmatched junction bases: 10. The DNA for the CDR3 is TGTGCCAGCACCGTAACAGGGGGCGCGGGAGAGACCCAGTACTTC. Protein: CASTVTGGAGETQYF.

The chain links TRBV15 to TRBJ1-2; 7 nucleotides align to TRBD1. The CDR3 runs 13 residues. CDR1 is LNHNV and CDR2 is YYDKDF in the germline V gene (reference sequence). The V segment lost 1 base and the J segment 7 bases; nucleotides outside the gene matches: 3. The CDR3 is CATSRGQGGGYTF. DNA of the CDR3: TGTGCCACCAGCAGAGGACAGGGCGGTGGCTACACCTTC. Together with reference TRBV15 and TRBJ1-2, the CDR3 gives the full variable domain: DAMVIQNPRYQVTQFGKPVTLSCSQTLNHNVMYWYQQKSSQAPKLLFHYYDKDFNNEADTPDNFQSRRPNTSFCFLDIRSPGLGDTAMYLCATSRGQGGGYTFGSGTRLTVV.

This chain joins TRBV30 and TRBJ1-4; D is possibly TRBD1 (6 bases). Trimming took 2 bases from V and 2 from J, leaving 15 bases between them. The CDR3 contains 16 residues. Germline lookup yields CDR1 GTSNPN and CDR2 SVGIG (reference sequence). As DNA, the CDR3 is TGTGCCTGGAGTCATATCGGACAGTCGACTAATGAAAAACTGTTTTTT. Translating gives CAWSHIGQSTNEKLFF.

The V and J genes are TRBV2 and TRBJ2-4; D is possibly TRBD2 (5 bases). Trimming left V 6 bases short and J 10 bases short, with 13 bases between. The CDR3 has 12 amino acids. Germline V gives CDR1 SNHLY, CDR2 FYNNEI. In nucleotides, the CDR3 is TGTGCCAGCAGGGTCCGGGAAGGTATTCAGTACTTC. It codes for CASRVREGIQYF.

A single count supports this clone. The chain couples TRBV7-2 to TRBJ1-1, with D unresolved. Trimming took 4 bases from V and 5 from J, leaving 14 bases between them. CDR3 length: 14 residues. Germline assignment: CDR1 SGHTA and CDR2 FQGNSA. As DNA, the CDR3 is TGTGCCAGCAGCTCGCCCCGGAGTGGAACTGAAGCTTTCTTT. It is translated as CASSSPRSGTEAFF. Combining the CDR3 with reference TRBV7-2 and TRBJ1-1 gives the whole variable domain GAGVSQSPSNKVTEKGKDVELRCDPISGHTALYWYRQSLGQGLEFLIYFQGNSAPDKSGLPSDRFSAERTGGSVSTLTIQRTQQEDSAVYLCASSSPRSGTEAFFGQGTRLTVV.

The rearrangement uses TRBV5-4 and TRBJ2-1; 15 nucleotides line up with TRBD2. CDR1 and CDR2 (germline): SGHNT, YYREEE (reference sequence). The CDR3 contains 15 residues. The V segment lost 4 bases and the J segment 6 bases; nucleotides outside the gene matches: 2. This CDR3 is CASSRGLAGGNEQFF. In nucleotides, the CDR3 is TGTGCCAGCAGCAGGGGACTAGCGGGAGGCAATGAGCAGTTCTTC.

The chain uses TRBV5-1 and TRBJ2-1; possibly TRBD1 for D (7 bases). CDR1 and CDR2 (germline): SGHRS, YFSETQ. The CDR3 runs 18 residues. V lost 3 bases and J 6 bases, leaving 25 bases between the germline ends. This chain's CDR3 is CASSSPTGERVRGNEQFF. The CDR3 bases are TGCGCCAGCAGCTCCCCCACAGGGGAGCGGGTTAGAGGCAATGAGCAGTTCTTC.

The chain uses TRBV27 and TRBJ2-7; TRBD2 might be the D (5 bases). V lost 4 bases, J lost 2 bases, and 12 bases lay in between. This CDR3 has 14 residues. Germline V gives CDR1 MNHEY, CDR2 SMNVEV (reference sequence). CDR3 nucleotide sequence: TGTGCCAGCAGTTCAAGCGGACCCCCCTACGAGCAGTACTTC. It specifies CASSSSGPPYEQYF.

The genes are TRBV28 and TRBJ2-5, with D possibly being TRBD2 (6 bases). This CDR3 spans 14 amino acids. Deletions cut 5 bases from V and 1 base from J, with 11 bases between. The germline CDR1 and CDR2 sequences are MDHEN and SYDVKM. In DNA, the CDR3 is TGTGCCAGCAGTGGGGGGACGGCCCAAGAGACCCAGTACTTC. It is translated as CASSGGTAQETQYF.